Following are 28 T cell receptor beta chains from one sample sequenced in a study of spatial heterogeneity in lung cancer. Time point indicated: blood at routine non-recurrence follow-up after resection. TCRdb used MiXCR to reprocess the 5' RACE reads, holding one entry per CDR3 protein. The table includes 40,000 or so distinct CDR3 sequences, under 12% detected once. This specimen consisted of PBMCs, obtained at follow-up. Every receptor here comes from a female donor with early-stage non-small cell lung cancer.

This clonotype was observed a few times. The J gene is TRBJ2-1, the V gene TRBV9; maybe TRBD2 (6 bases). The germline CDR1 and CDR2 sequences are SGDLS and YYNGEE. This CDR3 region has 16 residues. The V end was cut by 0 bases, the J end by 0 bases, with 10 bases between. This chain's CDR3 is CASSVASASSYNEQFF. DNA for the CDR3: TGTGCCAGCAGCGTAGCTAGCGCGAGCTCCTACAATGAGCAGTTCTTC.

This rearrangement joins TRBV4-1 to TRBJ2-3, with TRBD2 identical over 12 bases. The V segment lost 0 bases and the J segment 2 bases; nucleotides outside the gene matches: 9. Germline loops: CDR1 MGHRA, CDR2 YSYEKL. The CDR3 runs to 19 residues. CDR3 in amino acids: CASSQDWTSGTKITDTQYF. In DNA form, the CDR3 reads TGCGCCAGCAGCCAAGATTGGACTAGCGGGACTAAAATCACAGATACGCAGTATTTT.

Notes on this clonotype: A read error is possible here, since a much larger clone lies one base away. The rearrangement uses TRBV15 and TRBJ1-6; D remains ambiguous. From germline, CDR1 is LNHNV and CDR2 YYDKDF (reference sequence). The length of the CDR3 is 13 residues. Here the CDR3 DNA reads TGTGCCACCAGCAGGGGGAATAATTCACCCCCCCACTTT. Its translation: CATSRGNNSPPHF.

This clonotype showed up many times. The chain joins TRBV5-4 to TRBJ2-3; a weak D match, TRBD2 (5 bases). V shed 4 bases and J shed 3 bases, with 18 bases lying between them. CDR3 length: 16 residues. CDR1 is SGHNT and CDR2 is YYREEE in the germline V gene (reference sequence). The CDR3 reads CASSTAGLIGTDTQYF. The CDR3 nucleotides read TGTGCCAGCAGCACCGCCGGACTTATAGGGACAGATACGCAGTATTTT.

This clonotype showed up many times. The rearrangement uses TRBV29-1 and TRBJ2-3; D perhaps matches TRBD1 (6 bases). The CDR3 covers 14 residues. Germline CDR1 SQVTM, CDR2 ANQGSEA. The ends were cut back, 0 bases at V and 4 bases at J, with 11 bases in the middle. The CDR3 here is CSVEETGLPDTQYF. For the CDR3, the DNA is TGCAGCGTTGAAGAAACAGGGCTCCCAGATACGCAGTATTTT.

This clonotype has a handful of counts. V is TRBV3-1 and J is TRBJ2-2, with TRBD2 matching over 10 bases. The germline gives CDR1 LGHDT, CDR2 YNNKEL (reference sequence). Unmatched junction bases numbered 9, after V lost 4 bases and J lost 7 bases. CDR3 length: 16 residues. In DNA, the CDR3 is TGTGCCAGCAGCCCAACCGGGACTAGCGAGGTCGGGGAGCTGTTTTTT. Its translation: CASSPTGTSEVGELFF.

This clonotype came up many times. This chain joins TRBV10-3 and TRBJ1-1; D might be TRBD1 (5 bases). V shed 3 bases and J shed 0 bases, with 8 bases lying between them. This CDR3 contains 14 residues. Germline CDR1 and CDR2: ENHRY and SYGVKD. CDR3 nucleotide sequence: TGTGCCATCAGTGATCGGGGGATGAACACTGAAGCTTTCTTT. Amino acid sequence: CAISDRGMNTEAFF.

This clonotype has at least ten counts. The CDR3 bases are TGTGCCAGCAGCGAAGCCGCTCCGGCCGGCTACGAGCAGTACTTC. Amino acid sequence: CASSEAAPAGYEQYF. V usage is TRBV4-2 and J usage is TRBJ2-7; D is unclear. This CDR3 comprises 15 residues. V lost 5 bases to trimming and J lost 3 bases, with 17 bases between them. CDR1 LGHNA and CDR2 YNFKEQ come from the germline V gene.

This clonotype was seen ten or more times. V is TRBV7-2 and J is TRBJ2-3; 12 positions match TRBD2. This CDR3 is built from 14 residues. V lost 5 bases, J lost 9 bases, and 6 bases stayed unmatched. Germline-derived CDR1 and CDR2 are SGHTA and FQGNSA. CDR3 in DNA: TGTGCCAGCAGCAGGACTAGCGGGGTGCCAACGCAGTATTTT. Translation gives CASSRTSGVPTQYF.

This clonotype appeared many times. V usage is TRBV6-2 or TRBV6-3 and J usage is TRBJ2-5, with 7 bases that match TRBD2. Germline V gives CDR1 MNHEY, CDR2 SVGEGT. Trimming at V came to 7 bases and at J to 4 bases, leaving 9 bases not matched to a gene. This CDR3 is built from 14 residues. The CDR3 DNA follows: TGTGCCAGCATTGAGAGCGGGATACGAGAGACCCAGTACTTC. Residues: CASIESGIRETQYF.

This clonotype has ten or more counts. The chain links TRBV7-2 to TRBJ1-2; 7 positions agree with TRBD1. The ends lost 4 bases at V and 0 bases at J; junction bases unmatched: 8. The CDR3 loop spans 16 amino acids. CDR1 is SGHTA and CDR2 is FQGNSA in the germline V gene. The CDR3 loop is CASSSFRDSTNYGYTF. The CDR3 DNA reads as TGTGCCAGCAGCTCCTTCCGGGACAGTACTAACTATGGCTACACCTTC.

The genes are TRBV5-1 and TRBJ2-3; tentative D call: TRBD2 (6 bases). The length of the CDR3 is 16 residues. Germline CDR1 reads SGHRS; CDR2 reads YFSETQ. V was cut by 0 bases and J by 0 bases, with 11 bases left in between. CDR3 in DNA: TGCGCCAGCAGCTTGGGAGGACTAAGAAGCACAGATACGCAGTATTTT. It encodes CASSLGGLRSTDTQYF.

This clonotype showed up many times. The J gene is TRBJ2-2, the V gene TRBV2, with 15 bases lining up with TRBD2. This CDR3 region has 16 residues. Trimming took 6 bases from V and 6 from J; bases not matched to a gene: 5. The germline V gene has CDR1 SNHLY and CDR2 FYNNEI. CDR3 sequence reads: CASRLGLAGGAGELFF. CDR3 nucleotides: TGTGCCAGCAGACTGGGACTAGCGGGGGGAGCCGGGGAGCTGTTTTTT.

This clonotype was picked up a small number of times. The gene calls are TRBV4-3 and TRBJ2-2, with D possibly called TRBD1 or TRBD2 (5 bases each). V lost 3 bases and J 4 bases, leaving 12 bases between the germline ends. CDR3 length equals 15 residues. The germline gives CDR1 LGHNA, CDR2 YSLEER. CDR3 region: CASSHTEGRTGELFF. CDR3 nucleotide sequence: TGCGCCAGCAGCCACACCGAGGGACGCACCGGGGAGCTGTTTTTT.

This chain links TRBV19 with TRBJ2-7; 10 bases agree with TRBD1. V gave up 3 bases and J gave up 3 bases; unmatched junction bases: 5. This CDR3 is built from 15 residues. CDR1 and CDR2 (germline): LNHDA, SQIVND (reference sequence). The CDR3 coding sequence is TGTGCCAGTAGTATCGGACAGGGGGGAATCTACGAGCAGTACTTC. It is translated as CASSIGQGGIYEQYF.

This rearrangement joins TRBV5-1 to TRBJ1-6; D is ambiguous. V was clipped by 0 bases and J by 13 bases, with 8 bases between them. The germline gives CDR1 SGHRS, CDR2 YFSETQ. The CDR3 contains 12 residues. The CDR3 DNA follows: TGCGCCAGCAGCTTGGAAGCGCCCCCCCTCCACTTT. This sequence encodes CASSLEAPPLHF. The full variable domain, rest sourced from reference TRBV5-1 and TRBJ1-6, is KAGVTQTPRYLIKTRGQQVTLSCSPISGHRSVSWYQQTPGQGLQFLFEYFSETQRNKGNFPGRFSGRQFSNSRSEMNVSTLELGDSALYLCASSLEAPPLHFGNGTRLTVT.

This clonotype was recorded many times. The J gene is TRBJ2-3, the V gene TRBV7-3; D not resolved. CDR1 is SGHTA, CDR2 FQGTGA, per germline. Trimming cost V 4 bases and J 8 bases, with 19 bases left between them. CDR3 size: 15 residues. In nucleotides, the CDR3 is TGTGCCAGCAGCTCCCGTCCCGGGCCCCAAATTACGCAGTATTTT. Protein product: CASSSRPGPQITQYF.

This clonotype showed up just a few times. The J gene is TRBJ2-2, the V gene TRBV6-2 or TRBV6-3, with 8 bases matching TRBD1. The CDR3 length is 15 residues. V gave up 2 bases and J gave up 7 bases; unmatched junction bases: 6. CDR1 MNHEY and CDR2 SVGEGT come from the germline V gene. CDR3 nucleotides: TGTGCCAGCAGTTACGACTGGACAGGGATCGGGGAGCTGTTTTTT. Its translation: CASSYDWTGIGELFF.

This clonotype was seen many times. This rearrangement joins TRBV6-5 to TRBJ2-7, with 8 nucleotides matching TRBD2. After removal of 5 bases from V and 4 bases from J, the junction contained 13 bases not matched to a gene. There are 16 residues in the CDR3. Germline loops: CDR1 MNHEY, CDR2 SVGAGI. The CDR3 nucleotides read TGTGCCAGCAGTACCAACAGCGGGGGAGGTTGGTACGAGCAGTACTTC. Translating it yields CASSTNSGGGWYEQYF.

The chain carries TRBV29-1 and TRBJ2-5, with a tentative D call TRBD1 (5 bases). The CDR3 covers 12 residues. V lost 4 bases to trimming and J lost 5 bases, with 11 bases between them. In germline, CDR1 is SQVTM, CDR2 ANQGSEA. The CDR3 DNA reads as TGCAGCGTTGTATCCTCAGGGGAGACCCAGTACTTC. Protein: CSVVSSGETQYF.

As regards this clonotype: Just one base apart from a much larger clone, this may be a read error. CDR3 sequence reads: CASRLLGGGVNEQLF. CDR3 DNA sequence: TGTGCCAGCAGGCTACTAGGCGGGGGTGTCAATGAGCAGTTGTTC. The genes are TRBV28 and TRBJ2-1; TRBD2 agrees at 7 bases. CDR1 is MDHEN and CDR2 is SYDVKM in the germline V gene. The CDR3 runs 15 residues.

In this sample, this clonotype turned up many times. The rearrangement links TRBV5-1 to TRBJ2-2; tentatively, D is TRBD2 (5 bases). V was cut by 7 bases and J by 0 bases, with 10 bases left in between. The germline gives CDR1 SGHRS, CDR2 YFSETQ. The CDR3 has 14 residues. The DNA of the CDR3 is TGCGCCAGCTTGGACTCCGCGAACACCGGGGAGCTGTTTTTT. Its protein product is CASLDSANTGELFF.

A few counts support this clonotype. This chain joins TRBV4-1 and TRBJ2-7; D is ambiguous. CDR3 size: 16 residues. The V end was cut by 3 bases, the J end by 4 bases, with 19 bases between. CDR1 and CDR2 (germline): MGHRA, YSYEKL. For the CDR3, the DNA is TGCGCCAGCAGCCACCTGGCCAGGTGGAATCCTTACGAGCAGTACTTC. Translation: CASSHLARWNPYEQYF.

In the case of this clonotype: A much larger clonotype is one base distant, so this may be a read error. The chain is built from TRBV12-5 and TRBJ2-3; 7 bases are shared with TRBD1. The germline gives CDR1 LGHNT, CDR2 FRNRAP. The CDR3 is 14 amino acids. The ends lost 6 bases at V and 1 base at J; junction bases unmatched: 4. The DNA for the CDR3 is TGTGCTAGTGGGGGACAGACGGGCACAGATACGCAGTATTTT. Protein sequence: CASGGQTGTDTQYF.

This sequence joins TRBV20-1 and TRBJ2-3, with TRBD2 matching 8 bases. With V trimmed by 0 bases and J by 2 bases, 4 bases remained unmatched. The CDR3 sequence is 15 residues long. Germline lookup yields CDR1 DFQATT and CDR2 SNEGSKA (reference sequence). In DNA form, the CDR3 reads TGCAGTGCTAGAGATCGGGGGGGATTCACAGATACGCAGTATTTT. This codes for CSARDRGGFTDTQYF.

In this sample, this clonotype turned up many times. The chain has TRBV6-2 or TRBV6-3 and TRBJ2-7; D is unresolved. This CDR3 is 14 amino acids long. The germline V gene has CDR1 MNHEY and CDR2 SVGEGT. With 6 bases removed from V and 0 bases from J, the gap between germline ends came to 12 bases. In DNA, the CDR3 is TGTGCCAGCAGACCCCCCGGCAGCTCCTACGAGCAGTACTTC. It is translated as CASRPPGSSYEQYF.

This clonotype was observed a handful of times. The rearrangement links TRBV27 to TRBJ2-7, with 8 bases lining up with TRBD1. Looked up from germline, CDR1 is MNHEY and CDR2 is SMNVEV (reference sequence). CDR3 size: 13 residues. V lost 8 bases and J lost 1; bases outside the gene matches: 4. Here the CDR3 DNA reads TGTGCCAGCTATAACAGGGGGTCCTACGAGCAGTACTTC. As protein: CASYNRGSYEQYF.

The chain recombines TRBV20-1 with TRBJ2-5; possibly TRBD2 for D (5 bases). Germline V gives CDR1 DFQATT, CDR2 SNEGSKA (reference sequence). The CDR3 is 13 residues long. The germline V and J ends were trimmed by 3 bases and 2 bases, with 10 bases remaining between them. DNA of the CDR3: TGCAGTGCTAGTCCGGGAAGACAAGAGACCCAGTACTTC. Translating it yields CSASPGRQETQYF.